This TCR beta chain stems from a study of shared clonotypes between healthy human individuals. Regarding the study as a whole: The study's rarefaction showed incomplete sorted-subset sequencing despite large depth. The small donor group covered limited genetic and exposure diversity.

Sequencing was performed with immunoSEQ multiplex PCR; in TCRdb, only in-frame clones are kept and a portion is missing. This sample has hundreds of thousands of clones; less than 98% occur once, and the top ten carry roughly 0.055%. This CDR3 is 15 amino acids long. V shed 6 bases and J 0 bases; nucleotides not matched to a gene: 7. Germline V CDR1 and CDR2: MDHEN, SYDVKM. Regarding this clone: Its specificity is not known.

The chain carries TRBV28 and TRBJ1-1; the match to TRBD1 covers 7 bases. Sequencing used naive CD4+ T cells sorted from blood. Subset of the sample: CD45RA+ positively selected. This TCR came from a woman aged 25 to 39 in good health. The chain's CDR3 is CASSRDRRMNTEAFF. The CDR3 DNA follows: TGTGCCAGCAGCCGGGACAGACGAATGAACACTGAAGCTTTCTTT.